One sample yielded the 14 T cell receptor beta chains listed below, sequenced in a study of metastatic and nonmetastatic thyroid tumors. Treatment of any kind had been given to no patient before thyroid surgery. TCRdb re-clonotyped the PCR reads via MiXCR. The sample holds some 28,000 clones, under 20% seen once. Sequences were obtained from blood. Receptors were obtained from a female donor with papillary thyroid cancer or a benign thyroid nodule (not recorded which). Some clones in this sample may be carry-over from other donors' samples.

This clone was counted at least ten times. The sample carries other DNA sequences with the same CDR3. This chain joins TRBV10-3 and TRBJ2-7, with 9 bases identical to TRBD1. Germline-derived CDR1 and CDR2 are ENHRY and SYGVKD. J lost 4 bases, V lost 5 bases, and 3 bases had no gene match. The CDR3 totals 13 residues. The CDR3 reads CAISTGGIYEQYF. CDR3 nucleotides: TGTGCCATCAGTACAGGGGGCATTTACGAGCAGTACTTC.

As regards this clone: The conserved phenylalanine or tryptophan is not found at the CDR3 terminus, so this likely reflects a read error. The chain combines TRBV5-6 with TRBJ1-6; 10 bases match TRBD1. From germline, CDR1 is SGHDT and CDR2 YYEEEE. This CDR3 is built from 14 residues. Losses at the gene ends were 4 bases for V and 10 bases for J; bases not matched to a gene: 5. CDR3 amino acids: CASSKDRGYSPLHS. The DNA for the CDR3 is TGTGCCAGCAGCAAGGACAGGGGGTACTCACCCCTCCACTCT.

This clone was seen a few times. The genes are TRBV6-1 and TRBJ1-1; D possibly corresponds to TRBD1 (5 bases). Trimming left V 7 bases short and J 1 base short, with 10 bases between. Germline V CDR1 and CDR2: MNHNS, SASEGT. The CDR3 is 13 residues long. CDR3 DNA: TGTGCCAGCAAACGGGGGGAGAACACTGAAGCTTTCTTT. Translating it yields CASKRGENTEAFF.

This clone was seen ten or more times. The CDR3 sequence is CASRVYLNDEQFF. The CDR3 DNA sequence: TGTGCCAGTCGAGTTTACCTGAACGATGAGCAGTTCTTC. V usage is TRBV19 and J usage is TRBJ2-1; D is unclear. The CDR3 sequence is 13 residues long. Looked up from germline, CDR1 is LNHDA and CDR2 is SQIVND (reference sequence). Trimming shortened V by 8 bases and J by 8 bases, and 16 bases separated the two germline ends.

This clone was counted at least ten times. The same CDR3 is also encoded by other DNA sequences in this sample. The chain recombines TRBV9 with TRBJ2-7; D gene uncertain. The CDR3 runs 13 residues. CDR1 and CDR2 from the germline V gene are SGDLS and YYNGEE. V lost 1 base and J 6 bases, leaving 11 bases between the germline ends. In nucleotides, the CDR3 is TGTGCCAGCAGCGTAAACGGGCCAAGCGAGCAGTACTTC. Translation: CASSVNGPSEQYF.

In this sample, this clone turned up a few times. The chain carries TRBV3-1 and TRBJ1-1; D is unresolved. V lost 4 bases and J 1 base, leaving 4 bases between the germline ends. Germline V gene lookup returns CDR1 LGHDT and CDR2 YNNKEL (reference sequence). The CDR3 has 12 residues. CDR3 in DNA: TGTGCCAGCAGCCGGACGAACACTGAAGCTTTCTTT. Its protein product is CASSRTNTEAFF.

The chain has TRBV6-2 or TRBV6-3 and TRBJ2-3; maybe TRBD1 (6 bases). The J call is in doubt because the DNA end fits TRBJ1-5 better. The V gene's germline CDR1 is MNHEY and CDR2 SVGEGT. CDR3 length: 18 residues. The CDR3: CASSPRPPIGGLTDTQHF. The CDR3 DNA follows: TGTGCCAGCAGTCCCCGGCCCCCTATCGGGGGCCTCACAGATACGCAGCATTTT.

Of note for this clone: Being one base from a much bigger clone, this may be a read error. Additional DNA sequences in this sample encode the identical CDR3. The chain couples TRBV11-1 to TRBJ2-3; weak D call: TRBD1 (5 bases). The CDR3 runs 16 residues. V was shortened by 1 base and J by 4 bases, with 15 bases between the two germline ends. Germline V CDR1 and CDR2: SGHAT, FQDESV (reference sequence). DNA of the CDR3: TGTGCCAGCAGCTTAGGGGGCCCCTCCTCTGCAGATACGCAGTATTTT. Its translation is CASSLGGPSSADTQYF. Using reference TRBV11-1 and TRBJ2-3 for the parts outside the CDR3, the full variable domain is EAEVAQSPRYKITEKSQAVAFWCDPISGHATLYWYRQILGQGPELLVQFQDESVVDDSQLPKDRFSAERLKGVDSTLKIQPAELGDSAMYLCASSLGGPSSADTQYFGPGTRLTVL.

In its sample, this clone was seen many times. This chain links TRBV2 with TRBJ2-5; TRBD1 agrees at 8 bases. The germline CDR1 and CDR2 sequences are SNHLY and FYNNEI. The CDR3 spans 14 residues. Germline trimming cut 8 bases from V and 2 bases from J; bases unmatched to any gene: 7. Written as DNA, the CDR3 is TGTGCCAGCGCCCGGGACAGGCAACAAGAGACCCAGTACTTC. Translating gives CASARDRQQETQYF.

This clone was counted at least ten times. The chain joins TRBV29-1 to TRBJ1-5; D is perhaps TRBD1 (6 bases). Germline V lookup: CDR1 SQVTM, CDR2 ANQGSEA. Deletions cut 6 bases from V and 0 bases from J, with 9 bases between. CDR3 length equals 13 residues. CDR3 DNA: TGCAGCGTGGGGGCAGGTAGCAATCAGCCCCAGCATTTT. It codes for CSVGAGSNQPQHF. Full variable domain (missing parts from reference TRBV29-1 and TRBJ1-5): SAVISQKPSRDICQRGTSLTIQCQVDSQVTMMFWYRQQPGQSLTLIATANQGSEATYESGFVIDKFPISRPNLTFSTLTVSNMSPEDSSIYLCSVGAGSNQPQHFGDGTRLSIL.

This clone was found many times. The chain has TRBV4-1 and TRBJ2-1; D is possibly TRBD2 (6 bases). V dropped 3 bases and J dropped 16 bases, with 22 bases sitting between them. This CDR3 contains 14 residues. The V gene's germline CDR1 is MGHRA and CDR2 YSYEKL. The CDR3 DNA sequence: TGCGCCAGCAGCCAGGACCGGAACGGGGGACCCAACTTCTTC. Residues: CASSQDRNGGPNFF.

The chain is built from TRBV30 and TRBJ2-3; D is unresolved. Trimming left V 2 bases short and J 3 bases short, with 6 bases between. CDR1 is GTSNPN and CDR2 is SVGIG in the germline V gene (reference sequence). There are 12 residues in the CDR3. The CDR3 sequence is CAWSMGTDTQYF. The CDR3, as DNA: TGTGCCTGGAGTATGGGTACAGATACGCAGTATTTT.

This chain uses TRBV9 with TRBJ2-7; 7 bases line up with TRBD2. This CDR3 has 14 residues. In germline, CDR1 is SGDLS, CDR2 YYNGEE. The J segment lost 5 bases and the V segment lost 6 bases, leaving 11 bases of the junction unmatched. In DNA, the CDR3 is TGTGCCAGCAACCGTGGTGTGGGAGGGGACGAGCAGTACTTC. It specifies CASNRGVGGDEQYF.

V usage is TRBV5-5 and J usage is TRBJ2-2; D not resolved. Trimming pared 6 bases from V and 2 bases from J, leaving 14 bases between. The CDR3 is 15 residues long. Germline CDR1 is SGHKS and CDR2 is YYEKEE (reference sequence). This CDR3 reads CASTASRFNTGELFF. The CDR3 DNA sequence: TGTGCCAGCACTGCGAGTCGGTTCAACACCGGGGAGCTGTTTTTT.